This T cell receptor (beta chain) was observed in a study of T cells after yellow fever vaccination. The study's findings and limits: Clones that expanded after primary vaccination mostly reappeared after the booster (around 96% CD4, around 87% CD8). The secondary response was weaker, and its peak arrived faster, on day 5 versus 15.

Concerning this clonotype itself: The target antigen is unknown.

Germline V lookup: CDR1 SNHLY, CDR2 FYNNEI. Deletions cut 8 bases from V and 6 bases from J, with 11 bases between. CDR3 size: 12 residues. Template switching with 5'RACE generated the TCR cDNA and added a universal primer site and UMIs. From the 5' RACE reads, TCRdb called clonotypes with MiXCR, one entry per CDR3 protein. The sample lists about 350,000 distinct CDR3 sequences; roughly 8.4% were seen once. The chain couples TRBV2 to TRBJ2-1, with D possibly TRBD1 on 6 matching bases. Material: PBMCs, obtained about 49 days after the first yellow fever vaccination. This TCR was recovered from a young man who received the YFV17D yellow fever vaccine. This chain's CDR3 is CASYRVVNEQFF. For the CDR3, the DNA is TGTGCCAGCTACAGGGTCGTCAATGAGCAGTTCTTC. Using reference TRBV2 and TRBJ2-1 for the parts outside the CDR3, the full variable domain is EPEVTQTPSHQVTQMGQEVILRCVPISNHLYFYWYRQILGQKVEFLVSFYNNEISEKSEIFDDQFSVERPDGSNFTLKIRSTKLEDSAMYFCASYRVVNEQFFGPGTRLTVL.